The 13 T cell receptor beta chains below were found in one sample sequenced in a study of blood T cells in healthy people across ages. Together with a sample-barcoded 5' primer, a J-beta primer mix was included in a second PCR lasting roughly 6 to 12 cycles. MiXCR, applied by TCRdb to the 5' RACE reads, yields one record per CDR3 protein. The table includes some 1 million distinct CDR3 sequences, 45% detected once. The material sequenced was blood. The source of these receptors is an older woman in good health.

The chain has TRBV19 and TRBJ2-1; D perhaps matches TRBD1 (5 bases). The J call is in doubt because the DNA end fits TRBJ2-7 better. Looked up from germline, CDR1 is LNHDA and CDR2 is SQIVND (reference sequence). The CDR3 runs 15 residues. The CDR3, as DNA: TGTGCCAGTAGTACCAGGGATCCGTCCTACAATGAGCAGTACTTC. This gives the protein CASSTRDPSYNEQYF.

The chain carries TRBV29-1 and TRBJ1-1; 8 nucleotides agree with TRBD1. In germline, CDR1 is SQVTM, CDR2 ANQGSEA. Unmatched junction bases numbered 5, after V lost 4 bases and J lost 1 base. The CDR3 loop spans 14 amino acids. The CDR3 region is CSVADTGGNTEAFF. For the CDR3, the DNA is TGCAGCGTTGCTGATACAGGGGGGAACACTGAAGCTTTCTTT.

This clonotype was observed a handful of times. V is TRBV7-2 and J is TRBJ2-5; possibly TRBD1 or TRBD2 for D (5 bases each). The DNA end favors TRBJ2-7, so the J call may be wrong. Germline CDR1 SGHTA, CDR2 FQGNSA. The CDR3 contains 14 residues. The CDR3: CASSLGGVRNEQYF. CDR3 coding DNA: TGTGCCAGCAGCTTAGGAGGGGTGAGGAACGAGCAGTACTTC.

The J gene is TRBJ2-4, the V gene TRBV29-1; 11 bases align to TRBD1. V shed 6 bases and J 6 bases; nucleotides not matched to a gene: 13. The germline gives CDR1 SQVTM, CDR2 ANQGSEA. CDR3 length: 16 residues. The DNA for the CDR3 is TGCAGCGTCGAATCAGGACAGGGGGCGCAGGGAAACATTCAGTACTTC. Amino acids: CSVESGQGAQGNIQYF.

This clonotype was seen more than once but under ten times. The chain couples TRBV4-1 to TRBJ1-4, with 8 bases aligning to TRBD1. The CDR3 runs 14 residues. Germline trimming cut 3 bases from V and 4 bases from J; bases unmatched to any gene: 1. Per the germline V gene, CDR1 is MGHRA and CDR2 is YSYEKL. CDR3 loop: CASSQGQDNEKLFF. The CDR3 DNA is TGCGCCAGCAGCCAGGGACAGGATAATGAAAAACTGTTTTTT.

This clonotype was seen only a few times. J is TRBJ2-7 and V is TRBV7-6; no definite D call. Trimming shortened V by 2 bases and J by 10 bases, and 15 bases separated the two germline ends. CDR1 SGHVS and CDR2 FNYEAQ come from the germline V gene. The CDR3 has 13 residues. The CDR3 protein is CASSLRPGVAQYF. The CDR3 DNA is TGTGCCAGCAGCTTAAGACCAGGCGTGGCCCAGTACTTC.

This clonotype was seen once. The V and J genes are TRBV6-6 and TRBJ1-1, with TRBD1 matching over 9 bases. This CDR3 is 15 amino acids long. Germline CDR1 reads MNHNY; CDR2 reads SVGAGI (reference sequence). The ends lost 0 bases at V and 4 bases at J; junction bases unmatched: 3. CDR3 loop: CASSYSPQGATEAFF. DNA for the CDR3: TGTGCCAGCAGTTACTCCCCACAGGGGGCCACTGAAGCTTTCTTT.

The table lists this clonotype with a count of one. The gene calls are TRBV18 and TRBJ2-5; a weak D match, TRBD1 (5 bases). Germline-derived CDR1 and CDR2 are KGHSH and LQKENI. V shed 0 bases and J shed 4 bases, with 9 bases lying between them. CDR3 length: 14 amino acids. The CDR3 nucleotides are TGTGCCAGCTCACCACCGGACACAGTAGAGACCCAGTACTTC. As protein: CASSPPDTVETQYF.

This clonotype was observed a handful of times. The chain uses TRBV18 and TRBJ2-4; 9 nucleotides line up with TRBD1. V shed 2 bases, J shed 4 bases, and the junction held 9 bases outside the gene matches. The V gene's germline CDR1 is KGHSH and CDR2 LQKENI. The length of the CDR3 is 17 residues. The CDR3 sequence is CASSPLRDREGKNIQYF. The CDR3 coding sequence is TGTGCCAGCTCACCATTGCGGGACAGGGAAGGAAAAAACATTCAGTACTTC.

In its sample, this clonotype was seen a few times. This chain joins TRBV29-1 and TRBJ2-7; TRBD1 agrees at 9 bases. Per the germline V gene, CDR1 is SQVTM and CDR2 is ANQGSEA. This CDR3 comprises 14 residues. The V and J ends lost 4 bases and 0 bases, in that order; junction bases with no gene match: 4. CDR3 protein: CSVADRGSSYEQYF. The CDR3 DNA reads as TGCAGCGTTGCAGACAGGGGGAGCTCCTACGAGCAGTACTTC.

This chain joins TRBV5-4 and TRBJ2-5; 7 bases agree with TRBD2. Trimming cost V 4 bases and J 5 bases; bases outside gene matches: 11. The CDR3 extends over 15 amino acids. Germline V lookup: CDR1 SGHNT, CDR2 YYREEE (reference sequence). CDR3 sequence: CASSPPGGRGETQYF. In DNA form, the CDR3 reads TGTGCCAGCAGCCCGCCGGGCGGGAGAGGGGAGACCCAGTACTTC.

This clonotype came up many times. This chain connects TRBV6-5 to TRBJ2-3; TRBD2 matches 9 bases. Germline-derived CDR1 and CDR2 are MNHEY and SVGAGI. This CDR3 has 14 amino acids. With 5 bases clipped from V and 6 bases from J, the junction kept 6 bases outside the gene matches. The CDR3 bases are TGTGCCAGCAGTCCTTTGAGCGGGAGGGATACGCAGTATTTT. Its translation is CASSPLSGRDTQYF.

Of note for this clonotype: The germline gene is not matched at one end of the junction; a read error may be the cause. CDR3 sequence (DNA): TGTGCCAGCAGGACTAGCGGGAGGGCCGAATTGAGCTCCTACAGTGAGCAGTTCTTC. Its protein product is CASRTSGRAELSSYSEQFF. This rearrangement joins TRBV12-3 or TRBV12-4 to TRBJ2-1, with 14 bases aligning to TRBD2. The CDR3 runs 19 residues.